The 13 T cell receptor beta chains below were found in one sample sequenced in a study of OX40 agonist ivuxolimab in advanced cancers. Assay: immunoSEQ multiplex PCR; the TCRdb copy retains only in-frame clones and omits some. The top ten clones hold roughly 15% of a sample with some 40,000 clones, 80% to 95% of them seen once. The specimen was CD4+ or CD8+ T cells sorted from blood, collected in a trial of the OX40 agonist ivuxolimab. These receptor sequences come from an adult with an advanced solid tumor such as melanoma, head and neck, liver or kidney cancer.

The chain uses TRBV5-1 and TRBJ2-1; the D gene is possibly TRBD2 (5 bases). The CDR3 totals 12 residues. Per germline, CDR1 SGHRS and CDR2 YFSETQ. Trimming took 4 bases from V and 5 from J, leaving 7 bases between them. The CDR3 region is CASSPGNNEQFF. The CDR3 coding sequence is TGCGCCAGCAGCCCGGGAAACAATGAGCAGTTCTTC. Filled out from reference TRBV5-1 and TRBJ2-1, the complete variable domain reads KAGVTQTPRYLIKTRGQQVTLSCSPISGHRSVSWYQQTPGQGLQFLFEYFSETQRNKGNFPGRFSGRQFSNSRSEMNVSTLELGDSALYLCASSPGNNEQFFGPGTRLTVL.

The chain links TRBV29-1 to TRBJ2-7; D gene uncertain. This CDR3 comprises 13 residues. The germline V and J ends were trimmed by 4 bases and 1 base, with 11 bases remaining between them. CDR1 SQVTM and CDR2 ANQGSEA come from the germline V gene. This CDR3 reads CSVGAAPSYEQYF. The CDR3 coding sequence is TGCAGCGTTGGGGCAGCCCCTTCCTACGAGCAGTACTTC.

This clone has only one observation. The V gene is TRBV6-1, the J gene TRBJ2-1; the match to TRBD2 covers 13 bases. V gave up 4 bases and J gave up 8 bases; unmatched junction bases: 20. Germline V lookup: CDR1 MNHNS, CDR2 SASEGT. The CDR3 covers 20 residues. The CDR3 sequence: CASSAVRGTSGRALRDEQFF. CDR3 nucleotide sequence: TGTGCCAGCAGTGCAGTCAGGGGTACTAGCGGGAGGGCCCTCCGCGATGAGCAGTTCTTC.

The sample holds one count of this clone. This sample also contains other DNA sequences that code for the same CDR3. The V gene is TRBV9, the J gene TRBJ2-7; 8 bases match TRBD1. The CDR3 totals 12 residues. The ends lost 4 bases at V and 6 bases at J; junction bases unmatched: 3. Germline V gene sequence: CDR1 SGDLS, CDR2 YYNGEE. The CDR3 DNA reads TGTGCCAGCAGCCCCACAGGGGGCGAGCAGTACTTC. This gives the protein CASSPTGGEQYF.

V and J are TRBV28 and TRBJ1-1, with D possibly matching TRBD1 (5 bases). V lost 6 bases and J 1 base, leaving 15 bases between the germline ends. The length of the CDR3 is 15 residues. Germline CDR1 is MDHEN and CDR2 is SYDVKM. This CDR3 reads CASSPLGPKNTEAFF. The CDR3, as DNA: TGTGCCAGCAGCCCATTGGGACCGAAGAACACTGAAGCTTTCTTT.

The CDR3 spells CASSDGGGNTEAFF. CDR3 bases: TGTGCCAGCAGCGACGGGGGCGGAAACACTGAAGCTTTCTTT. V and J are TRBV9 and TRBJ1-1; TRBD1 might be the D (6 bases). Germline CDR1 and CDR2: SGDLS and YYNGEE. The CDR3 loop spans 14 amino acids. Trimming pared 3 bases from V and 2 bases from J, leaving 11 bases between.

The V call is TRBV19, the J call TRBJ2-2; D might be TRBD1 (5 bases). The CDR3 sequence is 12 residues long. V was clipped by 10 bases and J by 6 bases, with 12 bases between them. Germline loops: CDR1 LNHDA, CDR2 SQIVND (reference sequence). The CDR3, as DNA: TGTGCCACCCTTGGGGCCCCCGGGGAGCTGTTTTTT. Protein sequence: CATLGAPGELFF. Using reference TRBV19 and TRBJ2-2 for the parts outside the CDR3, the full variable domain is DGGITQSPKYLFRKEGQNVTLSCEQNLNHDAMYWYRQDPGQGLRLIYYSQIVNDFQKGDIAEGYSVSREKKESFPLTVTSAQKNPTAFYLCATLGAPGELFFGEGSRLTVL.

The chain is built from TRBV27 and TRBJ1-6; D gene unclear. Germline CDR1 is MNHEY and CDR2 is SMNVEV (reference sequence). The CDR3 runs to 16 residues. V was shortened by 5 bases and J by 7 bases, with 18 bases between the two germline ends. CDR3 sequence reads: CASSHEDGGINSPLHF. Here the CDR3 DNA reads TGTGCCAGCAGTCACGAAGACGGCGGAATAAATTCACCCCTCCACTTT.

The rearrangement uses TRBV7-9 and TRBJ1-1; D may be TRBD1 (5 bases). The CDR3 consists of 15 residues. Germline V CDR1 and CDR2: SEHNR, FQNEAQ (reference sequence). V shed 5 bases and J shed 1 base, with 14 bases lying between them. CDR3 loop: CASSPPKGPNTEAFF. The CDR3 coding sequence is TGTGCCAGCAGCCCCCCTAAGGGGCCGAACACTGAAGCTTTCTTT.

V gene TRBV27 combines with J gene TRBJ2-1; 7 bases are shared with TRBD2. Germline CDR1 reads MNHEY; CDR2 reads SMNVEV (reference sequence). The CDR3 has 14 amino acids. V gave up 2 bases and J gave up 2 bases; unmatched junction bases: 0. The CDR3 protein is CASSLGTTYNEQFF. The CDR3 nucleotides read TGTGCCAGCAGTTTAGGGACTACCTACAATGAGCAGTTCTTC.

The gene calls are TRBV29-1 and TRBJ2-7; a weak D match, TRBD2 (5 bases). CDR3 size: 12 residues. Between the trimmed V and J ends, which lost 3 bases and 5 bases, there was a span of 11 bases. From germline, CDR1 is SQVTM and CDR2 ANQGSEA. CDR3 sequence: CSVEGPEDEQYF. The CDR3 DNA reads TGCAGCGTTGAGGGTCCGGAGGACGAGCAGTACTTC.

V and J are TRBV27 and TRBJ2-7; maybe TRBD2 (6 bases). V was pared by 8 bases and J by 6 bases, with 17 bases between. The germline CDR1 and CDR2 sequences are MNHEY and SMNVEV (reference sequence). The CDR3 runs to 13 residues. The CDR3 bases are TGTGCCAGCTCGTACGCCGGGGGAGGCGAGCAGTACTTC. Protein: CASSYAGGGEQYF.

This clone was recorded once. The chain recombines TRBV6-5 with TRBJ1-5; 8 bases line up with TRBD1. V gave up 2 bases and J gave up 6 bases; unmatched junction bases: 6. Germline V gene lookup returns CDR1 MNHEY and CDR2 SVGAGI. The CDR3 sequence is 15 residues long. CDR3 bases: TGTGCCAGCAGTTACGGGACAGGAGGAGGTCAGCCCCAGCATTTT. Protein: CASSYGTGGGQPQHF.